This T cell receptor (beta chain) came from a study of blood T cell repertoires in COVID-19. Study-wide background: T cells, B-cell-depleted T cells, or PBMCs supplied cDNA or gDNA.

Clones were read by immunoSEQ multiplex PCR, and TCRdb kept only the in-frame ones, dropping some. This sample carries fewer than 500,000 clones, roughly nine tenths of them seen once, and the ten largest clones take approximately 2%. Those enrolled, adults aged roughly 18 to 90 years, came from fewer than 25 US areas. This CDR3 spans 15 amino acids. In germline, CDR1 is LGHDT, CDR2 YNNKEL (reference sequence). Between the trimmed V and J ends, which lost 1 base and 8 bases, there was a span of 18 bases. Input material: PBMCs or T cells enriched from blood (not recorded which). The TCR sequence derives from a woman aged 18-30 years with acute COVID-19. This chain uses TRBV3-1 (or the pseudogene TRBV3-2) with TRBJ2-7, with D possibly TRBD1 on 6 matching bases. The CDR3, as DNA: TGTGCCAGCAGCCAAGTTAGCCTAATTGGGGACAAGCAGTACTTC. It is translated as CASSQVSLIGDKQYF.